This T cell receptor (beta chain) was sequenced in a study of blood T cells in healthy people across ages. A J-beta primer mix and a sample-barcoded 5' primer were used in a second PCR of roughly 7 to 12 cycles. TCRdb re-called the 5' RACE reads through MiXCR, storing one row per CDR3 protein. The sample includes fewer than 650,000 distinct CDR3 sequences, around a quarter seen only once; the top ten take about 3.9%. The CDR3 has 12 amino acids. The ends were cut back, 4 bases at V and 8 bases at J, with 8 bases in the middle. The germline V gene has CDR1 SGHTA and CDR2 FQGTGA. Findings and caveats of the study: Greater diversity and more naive CD4+ cells were seen in long-lived donors than in aged donors.

This clonotype was counted a few times. Its antigen remains unidentified. This sample was shared with a second study, whose subject was T cells of mothers and their children.

The clonotype originates from a boy under 10 years old in good health. The sequenced sample consisted of blood. The chain uses TRBV7-3 and TRBJ2-2; D is unresolved. This CDR3 is CASSSLIGELFF. Written as DNA, the CDR3 is TGTGCCAGCAGCTCCCTAATTGGGGAGCTGTTTTTT.